The clone carrying this TCR beta chain was recorded once. Its antigen is as yet unknown. Unstimulated Tregs (CD4+CD25+CD127-) and CD4+CD25- non-Tregs were sorted from PBMCs. The source of the sample is a study of Tregs in tolerant kidney transplant recipients. Study details: Mixed chimerism was transient after nonmyeloablative marrow transplants from related graft donors.

TCRdb keeps only in-frame clones here, not all; method: immunoSEQ multiplex PCR. Of roughly 66,000 clones listed, around nine tenths were seen once; the top ten hold approximately 11%. The study, taken as a whole, reports: Expanding Tregs on activated donor B cells appeared to best identify donor-specific TCRbeta clones. The small number of patients limits these findings pending further validation.

This receptor was obtained from a human donor who received a combined kidney and bone marrow transplant. The sample consisted of CD8+ T cells from blood, taken before the transplant.

The CDR3 here is CASSLGVAGGQADTQYF. The CDR3 DNA is TGCGCCAGCAGCTTGGGCGTGGCGGGAGGGCAGGCAGATACGCAGTATTTT. V gene TRBV5-1 combines with J gene TRBJ2-3, with 9 bases fitting TRBD2. The CDR3 sequence is 17 residues long. Germline CDR1 SGHRS, CDR2 YFSETQ. V lost 0 bases, J lost 4 bases, and 9 bases stayed unmatched.